Listed below are T cell receptor beta chains from one sample, sequenced in a study of T cells in Graves' hyperthyroidism and ophthalmopathy. MiXCR was run by TCRdb on the multiplex PCR reads, yielding one entry per CDR3 protein. This sample carries approximately 400,000 distinct CDR3 sequences, 15% to 18% of them seen once, and the ten largest clones take around 30%. Sequencing was done on a sample of blood. All receptors come from a woman under 30 with Graves' hyperthyroidism that later progressed to Graves' ophthalmopathy. Each CDR3 is given with its conserved first and last residue. The D gene is left open where the match is weak. Not every row has a clone size; where given, it reads once, few, many or a size class.

TRBJ2-7	-	TRBV5-1	many	CASSFGRGLPGLYEQYF	TGCGCCAGCAGCTTTGGCAGGGGACTCCCCGGCCTCTACGAGCAGTACTTC
TRBJ2-2	TRBD2	TRBV5-1	-	CASTLIAGAYGELFF	TGCGCCAGCACCCTGATAGCGGGGGCGTACGGGGAGCTGTTTTTT
TRBJ2-7	-	TRBV29-1	-	CSVEGESSYEQYF	TGCAGCGTTGAAGGGGAGAGCTCCTACGAGCAGTACTTC
TRBJ2-7	-	TRBV4-3	-	CASSQDYYFKGEQYF	TGCGCCAGCAGCCAAGATTACTACTTTAAAGGCGAGCAGTACTTC
TRBJ2-1	-	TRBV12-3/TRBV12-4	many	CASSLPTQSSYNEQFF	TGTGCCAGCAGTTTACCCACCCAGAGCTCCTACAATGAGCAGTTCTTC
TRBJ2-1	-	TRBV12-3/TRBV12-4	few	CASSLDSMATAYNEQFF	TGTGCCAGCAGTTTAGACTCCATGGCGACAGCCTACAATGAGCAGTTCTTC
TRBJ1-6	-	TRBV2	many	CASRPGRPSSYNSPLHF	TGTGCCAGCAGACCCGGCCGCCCGAGCTCCTATAATTCACCCCTCCACTTT
TRBJ2-7	-	TRBV28	many	CASGITYEQYF	TGTGCCAGCGGGATTACCTACGAGCAGTACTTC
TRBJ1-5	-	TRBV20-1	many	CSARDQRDQPQHF	TGCAGTGCTAGAGATCAGCGAGACCAGCCCCAGCATTTT
TRBJ1-6	-	TRBV19	-	CASSTGTPNSPLHF	TGTGCCAGTAGTACTGGGACGCCCAATTCACCCCTCCACTTT
TRBJ2-5	-	TRBV5-1	-	CASSITGLGETQYF	TGCGCCAGCAGCATCACAGGGTTGGGAGAGACCCAGTACTTC
TRBJ2-3	-	TRBV12-3/TRBV12-4	many	CASSLAGVGTDTQYF	TGTGCCAGCAGTTTAGCTGGGGTTGGGACAGATACGCAGTATTTT
TRBJ2-3	-	TRBV18	few	CASSPQSGRSRDTQYF	TGTGCCAGCTCACCACAGTCGGGCAGAAGTAGGGATACGCAGTATTTT
TRBJ2-7	TRBD2	TRBV12-3/TRBV12-4	many	CASSFRREGSYEQYF	TGTGCCAGCAGTTTCAGGCGGGAGGGATCCTACGAGCAGTACTTC
TRBJ1-5	TRBD1	TRBV7-2	many	CASSLQGAIGQPQHF	TGTGCCAGCAGCTTACAGGGGGCAATTGGGCAGCCCCAGCATTTT
TRBJ2-7	TRBD2	TRBV27	many	CASGTGLAGGPYEQYF	TGTGCCAGCGGAACTGGACTAGCGGGAGGGCCCTACGAGCAGTACTTC
TRBJ2-3	TRBD2	TRBV5-1	many	CASNEREAGRDTQYF	TGCGCCAGCAATGAGCGGGAGGCCGGGCGGGATACGCAGTATTTT
TRBJ2-5	-	TRBV6-5	-	CASSYFEGTQETQYF	TGTGCCAGCAGTTACTTTGAGGGCACACAAGAGACCCAGTACTTC
TRBJ2-1	TRBD1	TRBV7-9	-	CASTPGLRDRDYNEQFF	TGTGCCAGCACCCCGGGTCTCCGGGACAGGGACTACAATGAGCAGTTCTTC
TRBJ2-7	-	TRBV5-1	many	CASRSLDGTYEQYF	TGCGCCAGCAGATCCCTGGACGGGACCTACGAGCAGTACTTC
TRBJ2-1	TRBD2	TRBV13	many	CASSPAREPNEQFF	TGTGCCAGCAGCCCTGCGCGGGAGCCAAATGAGCAGTTCTTC
TRBJ2-2	-	TRBV18	-	CASSPREAAGLDTGELFF	TGTGCCAGCTCACCACGAGAGGCGGCGGGGCTAGACACCGGGGAGCTGTTTTTT
TRBJ2-1	-	TRBV28	-	CASSLLTSIPYNEQFF	TGTGCCAGCAGTTTATTGACGTCTATACCTTACAATGAGCAGTTCTTC
TRBJ2-3	-	TRBV27	-	CASSLLRDEPYTQYF	TGTGCCAGCAGTTTACTCCGGGACGAACCTTATACGCAGTATTTT
TRBJ2-1	-	TRBV18	many	CASSPSRGRRNEQFF	TGTGCCAGCTCACCAAGCAGGGGAAGGAGGAATGAGCAGTTCTTC
TRBJ2-1	TRBD2	TRBV20-1	-	CSAQGGLAGYNEQFF	TGCAGTGCGCAGGGGGGACTAGCGGGATACAATGAGCAGTTCTTC
TRBJ2-1	TRBD2	TRBV2	many	CASSETSGRVVF	TGTGCCAGCAGTGAAACAAGCGGGAGGGTCGTCTTC
TRBJ2-4	TRBD2	TRBV28	-	CASTHGTSGHLAKNIQYF	TGTGCCAGCACCCACGGGACTAGCGGACACCTTGCCAAAAACATTCAGTACTTC
TRBJ1-1	-	TRBV2	many	CASSWQVNTEAFF	TGTGCCAGCAGTTGGCAAGTGAACACTGAAGCTTTCTTT
TRBJ2-7	TRBD2	TRBV5-1	-	CASSLDWVAGNSYEQYF	TGTGCCAGCAGCTTAGACTGGGTAGCGGGGAACTCCTACGAGCAGTACTTC